This TCR beta chain appears in the sequencing data of a study of neurological immune-mediated disorders. Findings and caveats of the study: In HTLV-1-associated myelopathy, TCR clonal expansion was greatest, whereas multiple sclerosis had the least, falling below healthy controls.

This CDR3 has 14 residues. Germline V gene sequence: CDR1 SGHRS, CDR2 YFSETQ. V shed 5 bases and J shed 2 bases, with 12 bases lying between them. The unsorted libraries were produced from 2 million PBMCs held at -80 C. TCRdb re-derived calls from the 5' RACE reads in MiXCR, one entry per CDR3 protein. The table includes over 11,000 distinct CDR3 sequences, about 9.4% detected once. This clonotype was observed many times. The antigen is undetermined. The sequence was obtained from a woman between 40 and 50 years old in good health. The sequencing input was PBMCs. The chain combines TRBV5-1 with TRBJ2-3; D is undetermined. CDR3 coding DNA: TGCGCCAGCAGTCTGGGCCCGAACACAGATACGCAGTATTTT. It encodes CASSLGPNTDTQYF.